The entry below describes one T cell receptor beta chain. The data derive from a study of blood T cell repertoires in COVID-19. Study-wide context: Sites across the United States, Italy and Spain contributed samples from acute and convalescent COVID-19. From T cells, B-cell-depleted T cells, or PBMCs came the material, which was cDNA or gDNA.

Per the authors' pipeline: Amplification from reference gene primers served as the basis for estimated nucleated cell counts. Profiled with immunoSEQ multiplex PCR; TCRdb holds only in-frame clones, not every one. V, J and clone size reflect that table, while D and trimming were determined from the DNA. The sample has about 210,000 clones, about 92% seen once. The CDR3 has 13 amino acids. Per germline, CDR1 MNHEY and CDR2 SVGAGI. V was pared by 8 bases and J by 7 bases, with 6 bases of the junction left unmatched. The chain has TRBV6-5 and TRBJ2-3; 10 bases fit TRBD2. Specimen: peripheral blood. This sequence was found in a man aged 30 to 45 with acute or convalescent COVID-19. For the CDR3, the DNA is TGTGCCAGCCTACTAGCGGGGAGAAATACGCAGTATTTT. This gives the protein CASLLAGRNTQYF.